Each of the 6 T cell receptor beta chains below was sequenced from the same sample in a study of blood T cell repertoires in COVID-19. Profiled with immunoSEQ multiplex PCR; TCRdb holds only in-frame clones, not every one. The profile covers over 95,000 clones, with over 70% appearing a single time and roughly 1.4% taken by the ten largest. The sample was peripheral blood. The receptors come from a man aged 50 to 59 with acute or convalescent COVID-19.

The chain links TRBV9 to TRBJ1-1; weak D call: TRBD1 (6 bases). The CDR3 runs 14 residues. Trimming pared 0 bases from V and 4 bases from J, leaving 10 bases between. Germline CDR1 reads SGDLS; CDR2 reads YYNGEE. Here the CDR3 DNA reads TGTGCCAGCAGCGTAGGGCAGGGGAGCACTGAAGCTTTCTTT. This gives the protein CASSVGQGSTEAFF. The full variable domain, in which reference TRBV9 and TRBJ1-1 provide the parts outside the CDR3, is DSGVTQTPKHLITATGQRVTLRCSPRSGDLSVYWYQQSLDQGLQFLIQYYNGEERAKGNILERFSAQQFPDLHSELNLSSLELGDSALYFCASSVGQGSTEAFFGQGTRLTVV.

The rearrangement uses TRBV5-6 and TRBJ1-2; 9 bases are a match to TRBD1. Per the germline V gene, CDR1 is SGHDT and CDR2 is YYEEEE. After removal of 0 bases from V and 5 bases from J, the junction contained 2 bases not matched to a gene. The CDR3 consists of 14 residues. Here the CDR3 DNA reads TGTGCCAGCAGCTTGGGAGACAGGGGGTATGGCTACACCTTC. The encoded protein is CASSLGDRGYGYTF.

V and J are TRBV9 and TRBJ2-7; TRBD1 might be the D (5 bases). V was cut by 0 bases and J by 4 bases, with 14 bases left in between. CDR3 size: 15 residues. CDR1 is SGDLS and CDR2 is YYNGEE in the germline V gene. CDR3 sequence reads: CASSVDTGYVYEQYF. The CDR3 coding sequence is TGTGCCAGCAGCGTAGATACAGGTTATGTTTACGAGCAGTACTTC.

In DNA form, the CDR3 reads TGTGCCAGCAGCGCTCAGGGAGGATTTGACTATGGCTACACCTTC. Translating gives CASSAQGGFDYGYTF. This chain links TRBV9 with TRBJ1-2, with a weak D call TRBD1 (5 bases). V lost 3 bases to trimming and J lost 3 bases, with 15 bases between them. Germline V gene sequence: CDR1 SGDLS, CDR2 YYNGEE. This CDR3 spans 15 amino acids.

As for this clone: A junction boundary mismatches the germline segment, possibly from a read error. The V and J genes are TRBV2 and TRBJ1-2, with a weak D call TRBD1 (6 bases). CDR3 length: 15 residues. Germline CDR1 is SNHLY and CDR2 is FYNNEI. The CDR3 DNA reads TGTGCCAGCACTGAAGGCACAGGGAGTCACTATGGCTACACCTTC. Its protein product is CASTEGTGSHYGYTF.

The CDR3 loop is CASSLAGGSSTDTQYF. CDR3 bases: TGTGCCAGCAGCTTGGCCGGCGGGTCCAGCACAGATACGCAGTATTTT. The genes are TRBV5-4 and TRBJ2-3, with TRBD2 as a possible D gene (5 bases). There are 16 residues in the CDR3. The V end was cut by 0 bases, the J end by 0 bases, with 11 bases between. Germline V gene data show CDR1 as SGHNT and CDR2 as YYREEE (reference sequence). The variable domain in full, with the rest retrieved from reference TRBV5-4 and TRBJ2-3, is ETGVTQSPTHLIKTRGQQVTLRCSSQSGHNTVSWYQQALGQGPQFIFQYYREEENGRGNFPPRFSGLQFPNYSSELNVNALELDDSALYLCASSLAGGSSTDTQYFGPGTRLTVL.